The 32 T cell receptor beta chains presented below share a single source sample, sequenced in a study of blood T cells in healthy people across ages. Primers used in a second PCR of about 6 to 11 cycles were a sample-barcoded 5' primer and a J-beta primer mix. Each CDR3 protein is one row after TCRdb ran MiXCR on the 5' RACE reads. The sample holds around 1,900,000 distinct CDR3 sequences, about two fifths seen once. The sample comprised blood. All receptors derive from a human donor in good health.

In nucleotides, the CDR3 is TGCAGTGCTGCCTCCCGTGGGGGGACAAGCCAAGAGACCCAGTACTTC. This sequence encodes CSAASRGGTSQETQYF. The gene calls are TRBV20-1 and TRBJ2-5; perhaps D is TRBD1 or TRBD2 (6 bases each). V lost 5 bases, J lost 1 base, and 20 bases lay in between. CDR1 DFQATT and CDR2 SNEGSKA come from the germline V gene (reference sequence). The length of the CDR3 is 16 residues.

V and J are TRBV27 and TRBJ1-2; 9 nucleotides align to TRBD1. The J segment lost 8 bases and the V segment lost 6 bases, leaving 10 bases of the junction unmatched. From germline, CDR1 is MNHEY and CDR2 SMNVEV (reference sequence). The CDR3 is 14 amino acids. The CDR3 sequence is CASRVTGGRRGYTF. The DNA for the CDR3 is TGTGCCAGCAGGGTAACAGGGGGCAGGCGAGGCTACACCTTC.

The chain couples TRBV6-6 to TRBJ2-7; possibly TRBD1 or TRBD2 for D (5 bases each). The CDR3 is 18 residues long. The germline V gene encodes CDR1 MNHNY and CDR2 SVGAGI (reference sequence). V was pared by 0 bases and J by 1 base, with 19 bases between. This chain's CDR3 is CASSYSTAGRGVSYEQYF. Written as DNA, the CDR3 is TGTGCCAGCAGTTACTCGACGGCAGGGAGAGGGGTTTCCTACGAGCAGTACTTC.

The rearrangement links TRBV5-8 to TRBJ2-1; D unclear. CDR3 size: 13 residues. Germline values: CDR1 SGHTS, CDR2 YDEGEE. Trimming took off 0 bases at V and 8 bases at J, with 9 bases between the two ends. Written as DNA, the CDR3 is TGTGCCAGCAGCTTGGGATTTTCCGATGAGCAGTTCTTC. Translating it yields CASSLGFSDEQFF.

The V gene is TRBV7-3, the J gene TRBJ1-6; unclear D gene. CDR3 size: 14 residues. Germline V gene sequence: CDR1 SGHTA, CDR2 FQGTGA. V dropped 5 bases and J dropped 7 bases, with 12 bases sitting between them. The CDR3 is CASSVMSTNSPLHF. In nucleotides, the CDR3 is TGTGCCAGCAGCGTAATGTCCACAAATTCACCCCTCCACTTT.

This clonotype showed up just once. This chain connects TRBV7-9 to TRBJ2-1, with 8 bases fitting TRBD1. The J segment lost 7 bases and the V segment lost 2 bases, leaving 7 bases of the junction unmatched. CDR3 length: 15 amino acids. The germline CDR1 and CDR2 sequences are SEHNR and FQNEAQ (reference sequence). The CDR3 DNA reads as TGTGCCAGCAGCTTAAAGGGACAGGATAGGAATGAGCAGTTCTTC. Protein sequence: CASSLKGQDRNEQFF.

The chain links TRBV9 to TRBJ2-3; weak D call: TRBD2 (6 bases). Germline CDR1 reads SGDLS; CDR2 reads YYNGEE. Trimming took off 0 bases at V and 2 bases at J, with 13 bases between the two ends. This CDR3 region has 16 residues. The CDR3 loop is CASSVEAGGDTDTQYF. CDR3 DNA sequence: TGTGCCAGCAGCGTAGAGGCTGGCGGGGACACAGATACGCAGTATTTT.

This clonotype was counted once. This chain connects TRBV6-5 to TRBJ2-2, with D possibly matching TRBD2 (5 bases). Germline CDR1 is MNHEY and CDR2 is SVGAGI. The CDR3 has 13 amino acids. The V end lost 6 bases, the J end lost 5 bases, and 10 bases lay between the germline ends. CDR3: CASRRTVTGELFF. The DNA for the CDR3 is TGTGCCAGCAGGAGGACTGTGACCGGGGAGCTGTTTTTT.

This clonotype was observed a handful of times. Sequence at one end of the junction differs from germline and may be a read error. The CDR3 nucleotides read TGTGCCAGCAGTTTTGTCCGCGGGGGACGCTTTTACAATGCGCAGTTCTTC. Translating it yields CASSFVRGGRFYNAQFF. The chain links TRBV12-3 or TRBV12-4 to TRBJ2-1; 7 positions agree with TRBD2. This CDR3 is 17 amino acids long.

The chain recombines TRBV6-2 or TRBV6-3 with TRBJ2-1; 7 bases are shared with TRBD1. The J segment lost 6 bases and the V segment lost 8 bases, leaving 13 bases of the junction unmatched. Looked up from germline, CDR1 is MNHEY and CDR2 is SVGEGT. The CDR3 covers 15 residues. The CDR3 sequence is CASPDRDRLSNEQFF. CDR3 sequence (DNA): TGTGCCAGCCCTGACCGGGACAGACTTTCCAATGAGCAGTTCTTC.

The chain has TRBV24-1 and TRBJ2-2, with TRBD2 matching 11 bases. The V gene's germline CDR1 is KGHDR and CDR2 SFDVKD. The CDR3 length is 17 residues. Trimming removed 4 bases from V and 2 bases from J; junction bases left unmatched: 5. CDR3 region: CATSDPGLAANTGELFF. In DNA, the CDR3 is TGTGCCACCAGTGACCCGGGACTAGCGGCAAACACCGGGGAGCTGTTTTTT.

About this clonotype: A much larger clone lies a single base off, so this may be a read error. The chain has TRBV29-1 and TRBJ2-5; D not certain. The CDR3 loop spans 12 amino acids. Germline CDR1 is SQVTM and CDR2 is ANQGSEA. Between the trimmed V and J ends, which lost 4 bases and 5 bases, there was a span of 11 bases. CDR3 nucleotide sequence: TGCAGCGTTGTGACCCTCGTGGAGACCCAGTACTTC. Its protein product is CSVVTLVETQYF.

V and J are TRBV12-3 or TRBV12-4 and TRBJ1-2, with 11 bases that match TRBD1. The CDR3 consists of 16 residues. Losses at the gene ends were 6 bases for V and 3 bases for J; bases not matched to a gene: 9. In nucleotides, the CDR3 is TGTGCCAGCAGGGCGCCCCCGGGACAGGGGGACTATGGCTACACCTTC. Encoded protein: CASRAPPGQGDYGYTF.

The table lists this clonotype with many counts. V and J are TRBV29-1 and TRBJ2-7, with a tentative D call TRBD1 (5 bases). Germline CDR1 SQVTM, CDR2 ANQGSEA. The CDR3 extends over 12 amino acids. V shed 5 bases and J shed 0 bases, with 8 bases lying between them. The CDR3 DNA follows: TGCAGCGTTTACAGGAGCTCCTACGAGCAGTACTTC. This sequence encodes CSVYRSSYEQYF.

The V call is TRBV21-1, the J call TRBJ2-7; TRBD1, the table's D call, lacks a check against the DNA. TRBV21-1 is a pseudogene. There are 14 residues in the CDR3. CDR3: CASSPPRRYYEQYF. For the CDR3, the DNA is TGTGCCAGCAGCCCCCCCAGGAGATACTACGAGCAGTACTTC.

This chain joins TRBV10-3 and TRBJ2-1; a possible D gene is TRBD2 (5 bases). The CDR3 is 16 amino acids. Trimming removed 0 bases from V and 7 bases from J, with 16 bases in between. Germline V CDR1 and CDR2: ENHRY, SYGVKD. The chain's CDR3 is CAISESRTAVGNEQFF. The DNA of the CDR3 is TGTGCCATCAGTGAGTCTAGGACTGCAGTAGGGAATGAGCAGTTCTTC.

DNA for the CDR3: TGCAGCGTCCTTACGACGACAGGGAATGGCTACACCTTC. Translation: CSVLTTTGNGYTF. The rearrangement links TRBV29-1 to TRBJ1-2; 7 bases agree with TRBD1. The ends lost 6 bases at V and 6 bases at J; junction bases unmatched: 10. Germline CDR1 is SQVTM and CDR2 is ANQGSEA. The CDR3 spans 13 residues.

In DNA, the CDR3 is TGCGCCAGCAGCCCCTTAAGGGGGGGCACCCTTAGGACAGATACGCAGTATTTT. Translated, it gives CASSPLRGGTLRTDTQYF. This chain connects TRBV4-1 to TRBJ2-3; D is possibly TRBD2 (7 bases). This CDR3 is built from 18 residues. Trimming cost V 4 bases and J 3 bases, with 23 bases left between them. Germline assignment: CDR1 MGHRA and CDR2 YSYEKL.

The table lists this clonotype with a count of one. The DNA for the CDR3 is TGCGCCAGCAGCTCCTACAGGGGAACGAACACTGAAGCTTTCTTT. Protein product: CASSSYRGTNTEAFF. The chain combines TRBV5-1 with TRBJ1-1; 7 bases line up with TRBD1. This CDR3 comprises 15 residues. Trimming cost V 3 bases and J 1 base; bases outside gene matches: 6. Germline lookup yields CDR1 SGHRS and CDR2 YFSETQ.

The chain joins TRBV6-5 to TRBJ2-4, with D uncertain. The germline CDR1 and CDR2 sequences are MNHEY and SVGAGI. CDR3 length: 14 amino acids. Deletions cut 6 bases from V and 6 bases from J, with 15 bases between. In DNA form, the CDR3 reads TGTGCCAGCAGCCTGTCTGACACCGCAAACATTCAGTACTTC. This gives the protein CASSLSDTANIQYF.

The CDR3 nucleotides are TGTGCCAGCAGCTTAATGGTGGCAGCACAAGCTTTCTTT. Amino acid sequence: CASSLMVAAQAFF. V and J are TRBV7-2 and TRBJ1-1; D call uncertain. Trimming removed 2 bases at V and 9 bases at J, with 13 bases between. Germline CDR1 and CDR2: SGHTA and FQGNSA. This CDR3 region has 13 residues.

The CDR3 spells CASNGGGAEEQYF. Written as DNA, the CDR3 is TGTGCCAGCAACGGCGGGGGGGCGGAGGAGCAGTACTTC. The chain couples TRBV7-2 to TRBJ2-5; 9 bases fit TRBD2. Germline CDR1 is SGHTA and CDR2 is FQGNSA. This CDR3 contains 13 residues. V trimming: 7 bases; J trimming: 11 bases; junction bases outside the gene matches: 11.

In this sample, this clonotype turned up many times. This sequence joins TRBV12-3 or TRBV12-4 and TRBJ2-3, with D maybe TRBD2 (5 bases). Trimming shortened V by 6 bases and J by 8 bases, and 12 bases separated the two germline ends. The length of the CDR3 is 12 residues. This CDR3 reads CASSYVEGTQYF. For the CDR3, the DNA is TGTGCCAGCAGCTACGTCGAGGGTACGCAGTATTTT.

The chain recombines TRBV7-9 with TRBJ2-1; the D gene is possibly TRBD1 (5 bases). CDR1 SEHNR and CDR2 FQNEAQ come from the germline V gene (reference sequence). The CDR3 consists of 15 residues. The germline V and J ends were trimmed by 1 base and 3 bases, with 10 bases remaining between them. CDR3: CASSLGGQNYNEQFF. CDR3 coding DNA: TGTGCCAGCAGCTTAGGAGGACAAAACTACAATGAGCAGTTCTTC.

The V gene is TRBV7-6, the J gene TRBJ2-7, with D tentatively TRBD1 or TRBD2 (6 bases each). The CDR3 consists of 16 residues. Germline CDR1 and CDR2: SGHVS and FNYEAQ. With 1 base removed from V and 6 bases from J, the gap between germline ends came to 19 bases. The CDR3 loop reads CASSLVVRGRGSEQYF. The CDR3 DNA reads as TGTGCCAGCAGCTTAGTGGTACGGGGGCGAGGGAGCGAGCAGTACTTC.

This clonotype has only a few counts. The V gene is TRBV7-2, the J gene TRBJ2-1; D may be TRBD1 or TRBD2 (5 bases each). The germline V and J ends were trimmed by 1 base and 15 bases, with 13 bases remaining between them. The CDR3 sequence is 12 residues long. Germline CDR1 is SGHTA and CDR2 is FQGNSA. CDR3 residues: CASSLGDRGRFF. CDR3 nucleotide sequence: TGTGCCAGCAGCTTAGGAGATAGGGGACGGTTCTTC.

To note about this clonotype: Mismatch with germline at one junction end may stem from a read error. The gene calls are TRBV7-2 and TRBJ1-5; weak D call: TRBD1 (5 bases). This CDR3 region has 15 residues. CDR1 is SGHTA, CDR2 FQGNSA, per germline. Here the CDR3 DNA reads TGTGCCGGCAGCTTAAATGCCGTACAGGATCAGCCCCAGCATTTT. Translation gives CAGSLNAVQDQPQHF.

The gene calls are TRBV7-6 and TRBJ1-2; tentatively, D is TRBD1 (6 bases). The CDR3 runs 13 residues. CDR1 and CDR2 (germline): SGHVS, FNYEAQ. The V and J ends lost 4 bases and 4 bases respectively, with 10 bases between them. The CDR3 DNA sequence: TGTGCCAGCAGCTCTAGGACAGCCTATGGCTACACCTTC. Translation gives CASSSRTAYGYTF.

The genes are TRBV28 and TRBJ1-5, with a weak D call TRBD1 (5 bases). CDR3 length: 13 amino acids. Germline-derived CDR1 and CDR2 are MDHEN and SYDVKM. Between the trimmed V and J ends, which lost 2 bases and 8 bases, there was a span of 10 bases. The CDR3: CASSLQVGEPQHF. CDR3 sequence (DNA): TGTGCCAGCAGTTTACAGGTGGGGGAGCCCCAGCATTTT.

There are many counts of this clonotype. The rearrangement joins TRBV10-3 to TRBJ1-2, with a tentative D call TRBD1 (6 bases). Germline lookup yields CDR1 ENHRY and CDR2 SYGVKD. V was shortened by 3 bases and J by 2 bases, with 7 bases between the two germline ends. This CDR3 region has 13 residues. The CDR3 DNA sequence: TGTGCCATCAGTGAAGACAGGAACTATGGCTACACCTTC. It is translated as CAISEDRNYGYTF.

The sample holds one count of this clonotype. V gene TRBV20-1 combines with J gene TRBJ2-4; TRBD1 matches at 10 bases. The end of the DNA aligns better with TRBJ2-7, so the J call may be wrong. The CDR3 contains 16 residues. Per germline, CDR1 DFQATT and CDR2 SNEGSKA (reference sequence). The CDR3 DNA is TGCAGTGCTAGATTAGAGAGACAGGGGGCGCGGGACGAGCAGTACTTC. Amino acid sequence: CSARLERQGARDEQYF.

The gene calls are TRBV20-1 and TRBJ1-6; possible D gene TRBD1, 6 bases. The germline V and J ends were trimmed by 3 bases and 10 bases, with 16 bases remaining between them. The length of the CDR3 is 14 residues. Germline lookup yields CDR1 DFQATT and CDR2 SNEGSKA (reference sequence). CDR3 sequence: CSARDSLEWSPLHF. CDR3 sequence (DNA): TGCAGTGCTAGGGACAGTCTAGAATGGTCACCCCTCCACTTT.